Detailed here is one TCR beta chain. These data belong to a study of blood T cell repertoires in COVID-19. Turning to the study itself: There were acute and convalescent COVID-19 samples, and they came from the United States, Italy and Spain.

The table came from immunoSEQ multiplex PCR; TCRdb's copy has only in-frame clones and leaves some out. The sample includes about 280,000 clones, 82% seen only once; the top ten take about 5%. Germline V CDR1 and CDR2: KGHSH, LQKENI. The CDR3 contains 16 residues. The ends were cut back, 3 bases at V and 3 bases at J, with 17 bases in the middle. The clonotype was recovered from a man aged 40-50 years who had been exposed to COVID-19. The chain couples TRBV18 to TRBJ1-2, with TRBD1 as a possible D gene (6 bases). Sequencing used PBMCs or T cells enriched from blood (not recorded which). The CDR3 spells CASSPVNRVSYYGYTF. The CDR3 DNA follows: TGTGCCAGCTCACCGGTTAACAGGGTCTCCTACTATGGCTACACCTTC.